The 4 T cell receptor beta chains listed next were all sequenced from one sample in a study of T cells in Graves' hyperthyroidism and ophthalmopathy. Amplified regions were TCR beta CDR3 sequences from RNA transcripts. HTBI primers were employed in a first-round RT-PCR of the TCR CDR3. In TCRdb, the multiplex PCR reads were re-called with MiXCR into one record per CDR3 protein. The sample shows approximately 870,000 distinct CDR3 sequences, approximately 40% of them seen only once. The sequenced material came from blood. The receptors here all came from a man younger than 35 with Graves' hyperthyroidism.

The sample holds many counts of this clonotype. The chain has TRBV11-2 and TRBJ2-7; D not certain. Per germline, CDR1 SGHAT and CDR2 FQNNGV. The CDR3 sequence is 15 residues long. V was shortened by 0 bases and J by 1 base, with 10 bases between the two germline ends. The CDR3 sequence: CASSLDRAVSYEQYF. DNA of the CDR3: TGTGCCAGCAGCTTAGATCGGGCGGTATCCTACGAGCAGTACTTC.

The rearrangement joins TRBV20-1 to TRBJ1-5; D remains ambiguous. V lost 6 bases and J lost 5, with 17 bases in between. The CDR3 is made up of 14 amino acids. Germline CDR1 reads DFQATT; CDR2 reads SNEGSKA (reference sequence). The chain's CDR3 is CSASPQRSHQPQHF. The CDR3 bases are TGCAGTGCCTCCCCCCAACGGAGCCATCAGCCCCAGCATTTT.

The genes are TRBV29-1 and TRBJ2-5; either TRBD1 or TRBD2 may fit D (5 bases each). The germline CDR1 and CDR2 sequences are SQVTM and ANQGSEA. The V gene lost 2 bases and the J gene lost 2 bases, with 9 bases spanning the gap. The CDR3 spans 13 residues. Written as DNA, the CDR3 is TGCAGCGTTGAACGGGACGGACAAGAGACCCAGTACTTC. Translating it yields CSVERDGQETQYF.

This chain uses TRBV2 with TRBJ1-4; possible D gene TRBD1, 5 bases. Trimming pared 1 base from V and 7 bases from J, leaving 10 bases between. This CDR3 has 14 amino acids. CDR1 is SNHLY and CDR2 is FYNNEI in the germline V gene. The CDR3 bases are TGTGCCAGCAGTGAAGAAGGCGGGGGTGAAAAACTGTTTTTT. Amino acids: CASSEEGGGEKLFF.